The text below deals with one T cell receptor (beta chain). Its recognized antigen is unknown. The sample holds no much larger clone one base away, and base qualities are not on file. Trimming takes 2 bases off V and 2 bases off J; junction bases not matched to a gene: 3. CDR1 SGHVS and CDR2 FQNEAQ were looked up in the germline V gene. From its cysteine to its phenylalanine, the CDR3 spans 15 amino acids. The entry retains the CDR3 DNA only, 45 bases that are in frame from base 1. The donors were included in the validation cohort of over a hundred subjects, a group kept apart from the roughly 670-subject first cohort. This record comes from a study of cytomegalovirus exposure and HLA in healthy donors (dated by TCRdb to the late 2010s). Turning to the overall study: A later analysis indicated that the roughly 120 validation repertoires were generated on the platform also employed for the approximately 690 repertoires of the first cohort. Besides the first cohort of approximately 670 subjects, a separate validation cohort made up of 120 or so different subjects was used. The study was designed to test whether signatures of past pathogen exposure could be identified by cataloging public T cell receptors. High-throughput TCR immunosequencing, statistical association of individual TCRs with disease status, and machine learning were combined to predict cytomegalovirus infection status.

What the work shows at the level of the full study, not this receptor alone: Across donors, most TCR sequences were observed very rarely, whereas some public TCRs were present in many individuals. The study listed approximately 150 TCR beta chains as associated with cytomegalovirus. A later analysis lacked HLA typing for the validation cohort, so it scored co-occurrence in that cohort across all 110 or so repertoires. In both the original and validation cohorts, the classifier was reported to diagnose cytomegalovirus status with high specificity and sensitivity. It was suggested by the authors that the approach could potentially be generalized to other disease states and immunological phenotypes. Of the cluster scores, around 95% were above 0 in a later analysis, which found that TCRs clustered in the first cohort also tended to co-occur in the approximately 130 validation repertoires. Three of the identified cytomegalovirus-associated TCR beta chains were confirmed in vitro to be specific for cytomegalovirus antigens.

The receptor library was made with the immunoSEQ multiplex PCR assay. The paper's data handling went like this. A statistical classification framework was built to diagnose cytomegalovirus status from the catalog of TCR beta chain sequences. TCRdb carries this immuneACCESS record with in-frame sequences only. Its versions omit some clonotypes, under half of them owing to an unresolved V gene in the studies checked, with the rest unexplained. V and J calls plus clone size are reproduced from that table; the DNA served to infer D and trimming. The sample table lists 120,000 or so clones, 89% of them with a count of one. In total, the top ten clones hold roughly 2% of the sample.

The sequence joins TRBV7-8 to TRBJ1-2; 9 bases in the middle match TRBD1. This receptor was taken from a woman under 30 in good health and CMV-seronegative. The sequenced material came from PBMCs. In nucleotide form, the sequence is TGTGCCAGCAGCTTACCGGGACAGGGAAACTATGGCTACACCTTC. This encodes CASSLPGQGNYGYTF.